The 26 T cell receptor beta chains reported below all come from one sample, sequenced in a study of blood T cell repertoires in COVID-19. Repertoires were generated with immunoSEQ multiplex PCR, while TCRdb's copy carries only in-frame clones and drops some. The data show approximately 450,000 clones, with about 85% seen just once and roughly 1.8% held by the top ten. The source material was PBMCs or T cells enriched from blood (not recorded which). The receptors were sampled from a woman between 18 and 30 years old with acute COVID-19.

This clone was detected once. J is TRBJ1-1 and V is TRBV5-1, with a tentative D call TRBD1 (5 bases). There are 12 residues in the CDR3. V was pared by 6 bases and J by 3 bases, with 9 bases between. Germline CDR1 SGHRS, CDR2 YFSETQ. CDR3 coding DNA: TGCGCCAGCATCCAGGGTCACACTGAAGCTTTCTTT. This sequence encodes CASIQGHTEAFF.

For this clone: Other DNA sequences in this sample translate to the same CDR3. The chain recombines TRBV12-3 or TRBV12-4 with TRBJ2-7, with 8 nucleotides matching TRBD1. This CDR3 is 13 amino acids long. With V trimmed by 2 bases and J by 4 bases, 1 base remained unmatched. The CDR3: CASSLRQGYEQYF. DNA of the CDR3: TGTGCCAGCAGTTTAAGACAGGGGTACGAGCAGTACTTC.

The chain employs TRBV3-1 (or the pseudogene TRBV3-2) and TRBJ1-3; 7 bases are shared with TRBD1. Trimming cost V 6 bases and J 0 bases; bases outside gene matches: 8. This CDR3 has 16 amino acids. The germline CDR1 and CDR2 sequences are LGHDT and YNNKEL (reference sequence). The CDR3 spells CASSLGQAISGNTIYF. The CDR3 nucleotides read TGTGCCAGCAGTCTAGGACAGGCTATCTCTGGAAACACCATATATTTT.

The CDR3 bases are TGTGCCAGCAGAAAATCCCCAGAGGGCTGGCTGGGGGATACGCAGTATTTT. This encodes CASRKSPEGWLGDTQYF. The chain has TRBV5-8 and TRBJ2-3; D perhaps matches TRBD2 (5 bases). V lost 5 bases and J lost 6, with 25 bases in between. The CDR3 is made up of 17 amino acids. Germline V lookup: CDR1 SGHTS, CDR2 YDEGEE.

The chain joins TRBV7-2 to TRBJ2-7; D may be TRBD1 (5 bases). Per the germline V gene, CDR1 is SGHTA and CDR2 is FQGNSA. V lost 6 bases and J 2 bases, leaving 14 bases between the germline ends. This CDR3 has 14 amino acids. CDR3 loop: CASSPQGRPYEQYF. CDR3 bases: TGTGCCAGCAGTCCTCAGGGTAGACCCTACGAGCAGTACTTC. The full variable domain, its missing parts supplied by reference TRBV7-2 and TRBJ2-7, is GAGVSQSPSNKVTEKGKDVELRCDPISGHTALYWYRQSLGQGLEFLIYFQGNSAPDKSGLPSDRFSAERTGGSVSTLTIQRTQQEDSAVYLCASSPQGRPYEQYFGPGTRLTVT.

The rearrangement uses TRBV5-4 and TRBJ1-3; TRBD1 is a possible D gene (5 bases). The CDR3 totals 16 residues. Germline values: CDR1 SGHNT, CDR2 YYREEE (reference sequence). The V end was cut by 0 bases, the J end by 4 bases, with 14 bases between. The CDR3 nucleotides read TGTGCCAGCAGCTTGGAGGGCAGGGCAGCGGGAAACACCATATATTTT. This gives the protein CASSLEGRAAGNTIYF.

V usage is TRBV29-1 and J usage is TRBJ2-5, with 10 bases aligning to TRBD2. J was trimmed by 5 bases and V by 4 bases; bases with no gene match: 10. Germline V gene sequence: CDR1 SQVTM, CDR2 ANQGSEA. The CDR3 is 15 residues long. In DNA, the CDR3 is TGCAGCGTTGGAAGGAGCGGGGGGGCCGGGGAGACCCAGTACTTC. Translating gives CSVGRSGGAGETQYF.

The rearrangement uses TRBV28 and TRBJ1-2; no definite D call. V lost 2 bases and J 1 base, leaving 8 bases between the germline ends. This CDR3 is 14 amino acids long. Germline CDR1 MDHEN, CDR2 SYDVKM. CDR3 coding DNA: TGTGCCAGCAGTTTACGAGGCATTAACTATGGCTACACCTTC. This encodes CASSLRGINYGYTF.

This rearrangement joins TRBV15 to TRBJ1-1; 12 bases align to TRBD1. After removal of 0 bases from V and 9 bases from J, the junction contained 8 bases not matched to a gene. The CDR3 spans 16 residues. The germline V gene encodes CDR1 LNHNV and CDR2 YYDKDF (reference sequence). CDR3 amino acids: CATSRDWGQGAVQAFF. DNA of the CDR3: TGTGCCACCAGCAGAGACTGGGGACAGGGGGCTGTGCAAGCTTTCTTT.

The genes are TRBV3-1 (or the pseudogene TRBV3-2) and TRBJ2-7, with TRBD2 matching 7 bases. With 1 base clipped from V and 2 bases from J, the junction kept 2 bases outside the gene matches. This CDR3 has 14 amino acids. Germline values: CDR1 LGHDT, CDR2 YNNKEL (reference sequence). Here the CDR3 reads CASSQVREAYEQYF. The CDR3 region has the DNA TGTGCCAGCAGCCAAGTTCGGGAGGCCTACGAGCAGTACTTC.

This clone was detected a few times. This chain joins TRBV3-1 (or the pseudogene TRBV3-2) and TRBJ2-7; 7 bases are shared with TRBD2. Germline V gene lookup returns CDR1 LGHDT and CDR2 YNNKEL (reference sequence). The CDR3 is made up of 14 amino acids. With 4 bases clipped from V and 6 bases from J, the junction kept 9 bases outside the gene matches. This chain's CDR3 is CASSLSAGDSEQYF. CDR3 sequence (DNA): TGTGCCAGCAGCCTCTCCGCGGGAGATTCCGAGCAGTACTTC.

This chain links TRBV14 with TRBJ2-7; unclear D gene. Between the trimmed V and J ends, which lost 4 bases and 3 bases, there was a span of 4 bases. Germline V gene sequence: CDR1 SGHDN, CDR2 FVKESK. The CDR3 covers 11 residues. CDR3 loop: CASSRVYEQYF. CDR3 coding DNA: TGTGCCAGCAGCCGCGTCTACGAGCAGTACTTC.

The J gene is TRBJ1-2, the V gene TRBV28; D uncertain. Per germline, CDR1 MDHEN and CDR2 SYDVKM. Deletions cut 5 bases from V and 0 bases from J, with 13 bases between. The CDR3 runs 15 residues. The CDR3 bases are TGTGCCAGCAGTCCCGCGGGAAAAGCTAACTATGGCTACACCTTC. Its translation: CASSPAGKANYGYTF.

Concerning this clone: In the same sample, other DNA sequences code for this CDR3. The chain combines TRBV19 with TRBJ1-2, with D perhaps TRBD1 (5 bases). Deletions cut 5 bases from V and 3 bases from J, with 7 bases between. The CDR3 contains 12 residues. Germline V lookup: CDR1 LNHDA, CDR2 SQIVND (reference sequence). CDR3 loop: CASSQGDYGYTF. CDR3 DNA: TGTGCCAGTAGTCAGGGCGACTATGGCTACACCTTC.

The chain is built from TRBV27 and TRBJ2-1, with TRBD2 matching over 9 bases. J lost 5 bases, V lost 4 bases, and 6 bases had no gene match. Germline CDR1 reads MNHEY; CDR2 reads SMNVEV (reference sequence). CDR3 length: 15 residues. CDR3 amino acids: CASSSQTSGNNEQFF. The CDR3 coding sequence is TGTGCCAGCAGTTCACAGACTAGCGGCAACAATGAGCAGTTCTTC.

The chain's CDR3 is CASSDVRDRGAFF. CDR3 sequence (DNA): TGTGCCAGCAGTGACGTTCGAGACAGGGGAGCTTTCTTT. The V gene is TRBV6-1, the J gene TRBJ1-1; 8 nucleotides match TRBD1. Trimming removed 3 bases from V and 10 bases from J; junction bases left unmatched: 7. Germline V gives CDR1 MNHNS, CDR2 SASEGT. The CDR3 is 13 amino acids.

This sequence joins TRBV19 and TRBJ1-1; no definite D call. The CDR3 sequence is 11 residues long. The germline V gene has CDR1 LNHDA and CDR2 SQIVND (reference sequence). Trimming cost V 3 bases and J 7 bases, with 6 bases left between them. Written as DNA, the CDR3 is TGTGCCAGTAGTATTGGACTTGAAGCTTTCTTT. It encodes CASSIGLEAFF.

This clone was found a few times. The chain is built from TRBV27 and TRBJ2-7, with D hard to call. The CDR3 runs to 13 residues. In germline, CDR1 is MNHEY, CDR2 SMNVEV (reference sequence). With 8 bases removed from V and 2 bases from J, the gap between germline ends came to 13 bases. CDR3 amino acids: CASALTSAYEQYF. CDR3 nucleotide sequence: TGTGCCAGCGCTTTGACGAGCGCCTACGAGCAGTACTTC.

CDR3 sequence reads: CSVRDRSGRYGYTF. As DNA, the CDR3 is TGCAGCGTGCGAGACAGATCAGGTCGCTATGGCTACACCTTC. The genes are TRBV29-1 and TRBJ1-2, with D perhaps TRBD1 (5 bases). Trimming pared 6 bases from V and 4 bases from J, leaving 18 bases between. CDR1 is SQVTM and CDR2 is ANQGSEA in the germline V gene. This CDR3 has 14 residues. Variable domain in full (rest from reference TRBV29-1 and TRBJ1-2): SAVISQKPSRDICQRGTSLTIQCQVDSQVTMMFWYRQQPGQSLTLIATANQGSEATYESGFVIDKFPISRPNLTFSTLTVSNMSPEDSSIYLCSVRDRSGRYGYTFGSGTRLTVV.

The gene calls are TRBV7-2 and TRBJ2-3; 8 nucleotides align to TRBD2. Looked up from germline, CDR1 is SGHTA and CDR2 is FQGNSA. The CDR3 spans 18 residues. The ends lost 1 base at V and 8 bases at J; junction bases unmatched: 17. The CDR3 reads CASSLVFVRAGAGGTQYF. The DNA for the CDR3 is TGTGCCAGCAGCTTAGTTTTTGTTCGCGCGGGGGCGGGGGGTACGCAGTATTTT.

The chain is built from TRBV2 and TRBJ2-1; 9 nucleotides match TRBD2. Trimming took 4 bases from V and 8 from J; bases not matched to a gene: 6. This CDR3 has 14 amino acids. The germline CDR1 and CDR2 sequences are SNHLY and FYNNEI. CDR3 coding DNA: TGTGCCAGCAGTGGTAATAGCGGGGGATATGAGCAGTTCTTC. Amino acids: CASSGNSGGYEQFF.

This chain uses TRBV5-4 with TRBJ1-6; possibly TRBD1 for D (5 bases). CDR3 length: 15 amino acids. The germline V and J ends were trimmed by 3 bases and 5 bases, with 12 bases remaining between them. Per germline, CDR1 SGHNT and CDR2 YYREEE (reference sequence). CDR3 protein: CASSWERQNNSPLHF. As DNA, the CDR3 is TGTGCCAGCAGCTGGGAAAGACAGAATAATTCACCCCTCCACTTT.

The rearrangement links TRBV2 to TRBJ1-5; D unresolved. The V end was cut by 5 bases, the J end by 4 bases, with 15 bases between. In germline, CDR1 is SNHLY, CDR2 FYNNEI. This CDR3 region has 15 residues. CDR3 bases: TGTGCCAGCAGTCAAGGGCGACCAGGAAATCAGCCCCAGCATTTT. This gives the protein CASSQGRPGNQPQHF.

Worth noting for this clone: Other nucleotide sequences in the sample specify the same CDR3. The chain has TRBV5-1 and TRBJ2-3; 7 nucleotides match TRBD1. Looked up from germline, CDR1 is SGHRS and CDR2 is YFSETQ. Trimming removed 2 bases from V and 6 bases from J; junction bases left unmatched: 3. The CDR3 totals 13 residues. The CDR3 coding sequence is TGCGCCAGCAGCTTAACAGGGGAGGATACGCAGTATTTT. This encodes CASSLTGEDTQYF.

The chain has TRBV19 and TRBJ1-2; 8 nucleotides match TRBD1. CDR1 is LNHDA, CDR2 SQIVND, per germline (reference sequence). V was clipped by 6 bases and J by 5 bases; unmatched bases: 5. CDR3 length: 13 amino acids. The CDR3: CASRVTGEYGYTF. In DNA, the CDR3 is TGTGCCAGTAGGGTGACAGGGGAGTATGGCTACACCTTC.

The chain joins TRBV11-3 to TRBJ2-4; possible D gene TRBD2, 5 bases. The germline V gene encodes CDR1 SGHNT and CDR2 YENEEA. V lost 1 base and J lost 10, with 11 bases in between. The CDR3 is 13 residues long. The CDR3 DNA reads TGTGCCAGCAGCTTAGGGCGAGGGCGAATTCAGTACTTC. It translates to CASSLGRGRIQYF. Full variable domain (outside the CDR3, taken from reference TRBV11-3 and TRBJ2-4): EAGVVQSPRYKIIEKKQPVAFWCNPISGHNTLYWYLQNLGQGPELLIRYENEEAVDDSQLPKDRFSAERLKGVDSTLKIQPAELGDSAVYLCASSLGRGRIQYFGAGTRLSVL.